These 18 T cell receptor beta chains originate from one sample sequenced in a study of T cell repertoires in cytomegalovirus infection. Each CDR3 protein is one row after TCRdb ran MiXCR on the reads. The repertoire includes roughly 160,000 distinct CDR3 sequences, roughly 22% of them detected once, and roughly 27% sits in the top ten. No antigen has been identified for these receptors. The specimen comprised CD8+ T cells from cultured PBMCs, sampled from culture after CMV antigen stimulation. The receptors were sampled from a human donor in good health (CMV status not recorded). Some clones in this sample may be carry-over from other donors' samples.

This chain links TRBV4-2 with TRBJ1-1; D ambiguous. The CDR3 has 14 amino acids. Between the trimmed V and J ends, which lost 1 base and 1 base, there was a span of 7 bases. In germline, CDR1 is LGHNA, CDR2 YNFKEQ. CDR3 coding DNA: TGTGCCAGCAGCCAAGGGAAGACGAACACTGAAGCTTTCTTT. Residues: CASSQGKTNTEAFF.

The sample holds a few counts of this clonotype. The CDR3 DNA sequence: TGTGCCAGTGGGGACGGAGCTTTCTTT. Amino acids: CASGDGAFF. The chain combines TRBV7-8 with TRBJ1-1, with TRBD1 as a possible D gene (5 bases). This CDR3 comprises 9 residues. The germline gives CDR1 SGHVS, CDR2 FQNEAQ. V lost 9 bases and J lost 10, with 9 bases in between.

The chain uses TRBV7-9 and TRBJ1-5; D is possibly TRBD1 (6 bases). CDR3 size: 16 residues. Trimming pared 4 bases from V and 1 base from J, leaving 14 bases between. Germline CDR1 is SEHNR and CDR2 is FQNEAQ (reference sequence). The CDR3 coding sequence is TGTGCCAGCAGCTCCAACAGGGTGGCGAGCAATCAGCCCCAGCATTTT. Its protein is CASSSNRVASNQPQHF.

This clonotype was detected a few times. The chain has TRBV20-1 and TRBJ1-5; possible D gene TRBD1, 5 bases. The germline V and J ends were trimmed by 0 bases and 1 base, with 10 bases remaining between them. The V gene's germline CDR1 is DFQATT and CDR2 SNEGSKA (reference sequence). This CDR3 is built from 15 residues. This CDR3 reads CSARDLGQSNQPQHF. The CDR3, as DNA: TGCAGTGCTAGAGATCTGGGGCAAAGCAATCAGCCCCAGCATTTT.

This clonotype was seen only a few times. The V and J genes are TRBV27 and TRBJ2-3; D not resolved. This CDR3 is built from 14 residues. Germline lookup yields CDR1 MNHEY and CDR2 SMNVEV (reference sequence). Trimming cost V 0 bases and J 2 bases, with 6 bases left between them. This chain's CDR3 is CASSLSRNTDTQYF. CDR3 DNA: TGTGCCAGCAGTTTATCACGGAACACAGATACGCAGTATTTT.

The chain employs TRBV29-1 and TRBJ2-5; 8 nucleotides line up with TRBD1. The V gene's germline CDR1 is SQVTM and CDR2 ANQGSEA. CDR3 length: 13 amino acids. With 6 bases clipped from V and 1 base from J, the junction kept 4 bases outside the gene matches. This CDR3 is CSVSTGAQETQYF. DNA for the CDR3: TGCAGCGTGTCGACAGGGGCCCAAGAGACCCAGTACTTC.

A few counts support this clonotype. The V gene is TRBV15, the J gene TRBJ1-2, with D hard to call. The CDR3 loop spans 14 amino acids. Looked up from germline, CDR1 is LNHNV and CDR2 is YYDKDF (reference sequence). V shed 5 bases and J shed 10 bases, with 20 bases lying between them. The CDR3 sequence: CATSSRGLRDDYTF. The CDR3 region has the DNA TGTGCCACCAGCTCACGAGGGCTACGGGATGACTACACCTTC.

The gene calls are TRBV6-2 or TRBV6-3 and TRBJ2-7; 9 nucleotides agree with TRBD1. V dropped 2 bases and J dropped 4; count of bases not matched to a gene: 0. CDR1 is MNHEY, CDR2 SVGEGT, per germline. The CDR3 extends over 13 amino acids. The CDR3 DNA reads as TGTGCCAGCAGTTACGACAGGGGGTACGAGCAGTACTTC. It is translated as CASSYDRGYEQYF.

This clonotype came up many times. V is TRBV4-3 and J is TRBJ1-1; a weak D match, TRBD1 (5 bases). CDR3 length equals 15 residues. Germline CDR1 reads LGHNA; CDR2 reads YSLEER. Trimming shortened V by 3 bases and J by 1 base, and 12 bases separated the two germline ends. CDR3 sequence: CASSQGPGENTEAFF. The CDR3 DNA is TGCGCCAGCAGCCAGGGCCCGGGGGAGAACACTGAAGCTTTCTTT.

The table lists this clonotype with a few counts. CDR3 protein: CASSFRVNNSPLHF. DNA of the CDR3: TGTGCCAGCAGCTTCAGGGTCAATAATTCACCCCTCCACTTT. The chain is built from TRBV7-2 and TRBJ1-6, with D perhaps matching TRBD1 (5 bases). The CDR3 extends over 14 amino acids. Germline CDR1 is SGHTA and CDR2 is FQGNSA. V was shortened by 3 bases and J by 5 bases, with 8 bases between the two germline ends.

This clonotype has only a few counts. The CDR3 loop is CASSIPLDRGGDTQYF. The CDR3 DNA sequence: TGTGCCAGCAGCATTCCCTTGGACAGGGGAGGAGATACGCAGTATTTT. The chain has TRBV7-9 and TRBJ2-3; 9 positions agree with TRBD1. This CDR3 is built from 16 residues. Germline V gives CDR1 SEHNR, CDR2 FQNEAQ (reference sequence). The V and J ends lost 5 bases and 5 bases, in that order; junction bases with no gene match: 11.

This clonotype was seen a few times. The chain recombines TRBV7-2 with TRBJ2-1; no clear D gene. The CDR3 extends over 12 amino acids. V was pared by 8 bases and J by 8 bases, with 13 bases between. Germline V gives CDR1 SGHTA, CDR2 FQGNSA. The CDR3 nucleotides read TGTGCCAGCTTCGTGAGCGTCGATGAGCAGTTCTTC. This encodes CASFVSVDEQFF.

There are a few counts of this clonotype. The CDR3 bases are TGTGCCAGCAGCTCCCCGTGGAACACCATATATTTT. It encodes CASSSPWNTIYF. The V call is TRBV7-9, the J call TRBJ1-3, with D uncertain. Germline V gives CDR1 SEHNR, CDR2 FQNEAQ (reference sequence). This CDR3 has 12 amino acids. Deletions cut 4 bases from V and 7 bases from J, with 8 bases between. Together with reference TRBV7-9 and TRBJ1-3, the CDR3 gives the full variable domain: DTGVSQNPRHKITKRGQNVTFRCDPISEHNRLYWYRQTLGQGPEFLTYFQNEAQLEKSRLLSDRFSAERPKGSFSTLEIQRTEQGDSAMYLCASSSPWNTIYFGEGSWLTVV.

The rearrangement uses TRBV12-3 or TRBV12-4 and TRBJ2-3; D unclear. The CDR3 contains 12 residues. The V and J ends lost 1 base and 10 bases respectively, with 9 bases between them. CDR3 residues: CASSLGQLAQYF. CDR3 nucleotide sequence: TGTGCCAGCAGTTTAGGGCAATTAGCGCAGTATTTT.

This clonotype was counted a few times. The chain employs TRBV12-3 or TRBV12-4 and TRBJ1-4; D gene ambiguous. The CDR3 consists of 12 residues. The germline V and J ends were trimmed by 5 bases and 6 bases, with 7 bases remaining between them. CDR3: CASSPTDEKLFF. The CDR3 nucleotides are TGTGCCAGCAGTCCGACTGATGAAAAACTGTTTTTT.

The J gene is TRBJ2-3, the V gene TRBV15, with 8 bases lining up with TRBD2. V dropped 0 bases and J dropped 2; count of bases not matched to a gene: 7. Germline V lookup: CDR1 LNHNV, CDR2 YYDKDF (reference sequence). This CDR3 has 17 amino acids. CDR3 sequence (DNA): TGTGCCACCAGCAGAGATGGTGGCGGGGGGTACACAGATACGCAGTATTTT. It translates to CATSRDGGGGYTDTQYF.

This clonotype has a handful of counts. The gene calls are TRBV2 and TRBJ1-5; the D is unclear. CDR3 size: 16 residues. Trimming removed 3 bases at V and 2 bases at J, with 14 bases between. In germline, CDR1 is SNHLY, CDR2 FYNNEI. The CDR3 DNA sequence: TGTGCCAGCAGTGATCCCCGAGGATACGGCAATCAGCCCCAGCATTTT. Encoded protein: CASSDPRGYGNQPQHF.

This clonotype showed up just a few times. V is TRBV30 and J is TRBJ1-4, with D hard to call. Germline CDR1 is GTSNPN and CDR2 is SVGIG (reference sequence). The CDR3 covers 15 residues. Trimming left V 2 bases short and J 3 bases short, with 13 bases between. CDR3 nucleotides: TGTGCCTGGAGTTCGGGATCGGGAGCTAATGAAAAACTGTTTTTT. Amino acids: CAWSSGSGANEKLFF.